The sequence of this T cell receptor (beta chain) was determined in a study of post-analysis software for immune sequencing data (dated by TCRdb to the mid-2010s). As for the study more broadly: Disease courses on record covered relapsing-remitting, secondary progressive and progressive-relapsing multiple sclerosis, though some patients had no subtype annotation. The patient repertoires were compared against 10 to 12 previously published healthy control repertoires obtained from donors aged 6 to 25 years. A subset of samples was prepared in parallel using single-end sample barcoding, then pooled and co-amplified after Illumina adapter ligation.

A few counts support this clonotype. It has no known antigen specificity. The record has no base qualities; no much larger clone is one base away. Libraries were built with PCR. For sequencing, an Illumina HiSeq 2500 was employed. Unique molecular identifiers were incorporated into TCR beta cDNA libraries to reduce PCR and sequencing biases. Some 500,000 cDNA molecules were obtained for every 1 to 10 million input T cells, so each molecule roughly corresponded to one T cell. The same protocol used for the earlier healthy control dataset was applied to prepare and sequence the patient libraries. Within a given batch, samples were prepared together, multiplexed and sequenced on the same HiSeq lane. Per the source publication's procedure: Raw barcoded reads were processed with MIGEC, discarding single-read molecular identifier groups before consensus assembly and CDR3 extraction. VDJtools was used for post-analysis of the clonotype tables, and diversity was normalized by down-sampling every dataset to the size of the smallest sample. In repertoire overlap clustering, CDR3 amino acid sequences, but not nucleotide sequences, were matched to correct batch-related cross-sample contamination. TCRdb applied fastp at Q25 and MiXCR to the public reads, then kept only in-frame beta chains. Rows with a matching CDR3 protein are joined into one entry that keeps the most common DNA and genes. These V and J calls originate from TCRdb's pipeline instead of the authors' own analysis. The sample table holds some 700,000 distinct CDR3 sequences, of which 59% were seen once. Approximately 10% of the sample goes to the ten largest clones.

To demonstrate the VDJtools post-analysis software, TCR beta repertoires were profiled from the peripheral blood of roughly 14 young patients with multiple sclerosis. Multiple sclerosis patients were children and adolescents aged 6 to 15 years. General findings and caveats noted by the study authors: The multiple sclerosis patient group was slightly younger than the control group. Significantly higher frequencies in patients than in controls were found for roughly 5 TRBV segments, including TRBV5-6, TRBV5-1 and TRBV20-1. Significantly lower normalized Chao1 diversity was found in multiple sclerosis patients than in controls, suggesting substantial peripheral T-cell clonal expansion. When samples were clustered directly using the F measure, samples prepared in the same batch co-clustered strongly, which prompted a batch-effect correction.

Taken from cysteine to phenylalanine, the CDR3 has 14 residues. Just CDR3 DNA is preserved here, 42 bases in frame from base 1. Relative to germline, V is 1 base shorter and J is 4 bases shorter, with 9 bases between their ends. According to the germline V gene, CDR1 reads SGHRS and CDR2 reads YFSETQ. The clonotype comes from a girl aged 2 to 9 with multiple sclerosis. The chain joins TRBV5-1 to TRBJ2-1; a tentative D match to TRBD1 spans 5 bases. What was sequenced was blood. The DNA sequence is TGCGCCAGCAGCTTGTCCAGGGCATACAATGAGCAGTTCTTC. Translation gives CASSLSRAYNEQFF.